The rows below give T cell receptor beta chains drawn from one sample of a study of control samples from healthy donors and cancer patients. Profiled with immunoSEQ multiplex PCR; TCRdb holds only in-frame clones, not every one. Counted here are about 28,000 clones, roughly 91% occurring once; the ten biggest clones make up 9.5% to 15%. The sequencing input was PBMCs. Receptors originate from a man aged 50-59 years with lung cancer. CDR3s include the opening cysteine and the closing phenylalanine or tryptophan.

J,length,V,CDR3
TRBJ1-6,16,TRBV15,CATSRDLRDYNSPLHF
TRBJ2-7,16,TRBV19,CASSDRTGTGNYEQYF
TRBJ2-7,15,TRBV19,CASSNKGLGSYEQYF
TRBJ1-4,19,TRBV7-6,CASSSMEWGVVTFNEKLFF
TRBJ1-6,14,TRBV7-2,CASSEQGNNSPLHF
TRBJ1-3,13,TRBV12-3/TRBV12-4,CASSRHSGGTIYF
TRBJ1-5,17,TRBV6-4,CASSDNSPTVLDQPQHF
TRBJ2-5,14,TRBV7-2,CASSLGLGYETQYF
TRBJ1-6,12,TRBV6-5,CASSLYNSPLHF
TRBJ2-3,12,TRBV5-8,CASSSRTSWQYF
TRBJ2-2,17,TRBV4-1,CASSQDPRRRSAGELFF
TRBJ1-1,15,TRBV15,CATSARQTVNTEAFF
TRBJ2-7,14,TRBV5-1,CASSNRDSSYEQYF
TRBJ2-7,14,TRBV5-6,CASSSGTGAYEQYF
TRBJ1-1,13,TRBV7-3,CASGRQTNTEAFF
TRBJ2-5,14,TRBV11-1,CASSLTGAQETQYF
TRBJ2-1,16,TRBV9,CASSESRGLAGDEQFF
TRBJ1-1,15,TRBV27,CASRPGPSWNTEAFF
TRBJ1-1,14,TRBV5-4,CASSWGTGGTEAFF
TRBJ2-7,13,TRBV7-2,CASSPGPSYEQYF
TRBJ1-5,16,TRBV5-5,CASSPGRPSGNQPQHF
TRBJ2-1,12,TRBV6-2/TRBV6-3,CASSRSYNEQFF
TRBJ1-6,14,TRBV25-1,CASRAGTVISPLHF
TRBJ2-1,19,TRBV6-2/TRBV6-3,CASSYPSSQGLSSYNEQFF
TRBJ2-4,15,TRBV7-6,CASSLDQGTKDIQYF
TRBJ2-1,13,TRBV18,CASSGQGRDEQFF
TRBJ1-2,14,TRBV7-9,CASSFGGLGYGYTF
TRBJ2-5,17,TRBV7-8,CASSLGGLAGVQETQYF
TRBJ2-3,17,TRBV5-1,CASSSGSGGSHTDTQYF
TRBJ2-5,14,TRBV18,CASSPPTGLETQYF
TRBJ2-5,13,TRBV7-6,CASSSIPQETQYF
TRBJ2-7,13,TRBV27,CASSLTWDVGEYF
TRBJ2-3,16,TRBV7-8,CASSSGSGTSTDTQYF
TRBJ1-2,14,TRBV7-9,CASSFGGVRHGYTF
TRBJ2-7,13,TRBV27,CASGLLSVGEQYF
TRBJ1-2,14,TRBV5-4,CASSLEGRGKGYTF
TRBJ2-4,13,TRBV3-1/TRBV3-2,CASSQAGGNIQYF
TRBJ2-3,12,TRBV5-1,CASSPGTVTQYF
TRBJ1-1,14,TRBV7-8,CASSSLGSLSEAFF
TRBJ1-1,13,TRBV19,CASSIRSAIEAFF
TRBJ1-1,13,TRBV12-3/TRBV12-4,CASSLRMNTEAFF
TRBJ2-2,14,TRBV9,CASSVSPDTGELFF
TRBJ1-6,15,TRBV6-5,CASSRVQESNSPLHF
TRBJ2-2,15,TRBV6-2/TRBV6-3,CASSRPGLSKGELFF
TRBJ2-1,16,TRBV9,CASSVGSRSTVNEQFF
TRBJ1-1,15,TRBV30,CAWSRTRGQNTEAFF
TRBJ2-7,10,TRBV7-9,CASSSYEQYF
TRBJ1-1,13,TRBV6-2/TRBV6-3,CASSPGRNTEAFF
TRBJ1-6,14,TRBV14,CASSQAGGNSPLHF